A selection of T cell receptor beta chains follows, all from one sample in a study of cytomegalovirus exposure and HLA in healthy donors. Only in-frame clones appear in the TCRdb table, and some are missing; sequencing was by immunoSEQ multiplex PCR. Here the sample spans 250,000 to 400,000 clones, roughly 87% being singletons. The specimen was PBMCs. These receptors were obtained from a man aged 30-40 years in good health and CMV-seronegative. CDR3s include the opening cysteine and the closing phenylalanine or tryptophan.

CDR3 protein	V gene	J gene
CASSTPSGGPSYEQYF	TRBV7-9	TRBJ2-7
CASSPGGNYGYTF	TRBV10-1	TRBJ1-2
CASRTAGEWADTQYF	TRBV7-9	TRBJ2-3
CASSLSQRGSGNEQFF	TRBV7-9	TRBJ2-1
CASSLGGTAGYGYTF	TRBV7-8	TRBJ1-2
CASSLDLVSDTQYF	TRBV11-3	TRBJ2-3
CASSYSTQPRVYGYTF	TRBV6-5	TRBJ1-2
CAISGTGESYEQYF	TRBV10-3	TRBJ2-7
CASSSQRGDADTQYF	TRBV28	TRBJ2-3
CASSLGQPDYNSPLHF	TRBV5-6	TRBJ1-6
CASSYRARNQPQHF	TRBV5-6	TRBJ1-5
CASRRGTINQPQHF	TRBV19	TRBJ1-5
CASTSGGPRNTGELFF	TRBV5-1	TRBJ2-2
CASTPDRGRGYTF	TRBV10-2	TRBJ1-2
CASSGGTVDSPGLEETQYF	TRBV9	TRBJ2-5
CASSLLTEQFF	TRBV5-4	TRBJ2-1
CASSPPRGFLAGEQFF	TRBV7-2	TRBJ2-1
CASSVSDTDTQYF	TRBV6-4	TRBJ2-3
CASSQDSDPSEINTEAFF	TRBV4-1	TRBJ1-1
CATSAGTGGVETQYF	TRBV15	TRBJ2-5
CAWSVTQGRYGYTF	TRBV30	TRBJ1-2
CASSLYGQGSGGYTF	TRBV27	TRBJ1-2
CASSLPTGANYGYTF	TRBV7-9	TRBJ1-2
CARGQGRETQYF	TRBV2	TRBJ2-5
CAISATSGGFTDTQYF	TRBV10-3	TRBJ2-3
CAISEEERWNTGELFF	TRBV10-3	TRBJ2-2
CASRTLLNTEAFF	TRBV14	TRBJ1-1